The 17 T cell receptor beta chains below were found in one sample sequenced in a study of blood T cell repertoires in COVID-19. Method: immunoSEQ multiplex PCR; TCRdb's copy keeps in-frame clones and lacks some. The sample shows 110,000 or so clones, approximately 81% of them seen only once. Sequencing was done on a sample of peripheral blood. Receptor source: a man aged 45-65 years with acute or convalescent COVID-19.

The gene calls are TRBV28 and TRBJ2-1; 8 bases are shared with TRBD2. Trimming cost V 4 bases and J 8 bases; bases outside gene matches: 10. Germline CDR1 and CDR2: MDHEN and SYDVKM. This CDR3 has 15 amino acids. In DNA form, the CDR3 reads TGTGCCAGCAGTTCCCGGGGGGGGGCTGTTTATGAGCAGTTCTTC. The encoded protein is CASSSRGGAVYEQFF.

The rearrangement links TRBV19 to TRBJ1-5, with 11 nucleotides matching TRBD1. CDR1 is LNHDA, CDR2 SQIVND, per germline (reference sequence). The CDR3 is 14 amino acids. The ends lost 7 bases at V and 5 bases at J; junction bases unmatched: 4. This chain's CDR3 is CASTLDRGHQPQHF. The DNA for the CDR3 is TGTGCCAGTACCCTGGACAGGGGGCATCAGCCCCAGCATTTT.

The chain recombines TRBV28 with TRBJ1-3; TRBD1 agrees at 7 bases. This CDR3 contains 16 residues. Germline V gives CDR1 MDHEN, CDR2 SYDVKM. V gave up 3 bases and J gave up 4 bases; unmatched junction bases: 9. The CDR3: CASSLAQGGFGNTIYF. For the CDR3, the DNA is TGTGCCAGCAGTTTGGCGCAGGGGGGTTTCGGAAACACCATATATTTT. Looking up the rest from reference TRBV28 and TRBJ1-3 gives the full variable domain: DVKVTQSSRYLVKRTGEKVFLECVQDMDHENMFWYRQDPGLGLRLIYFSYDVKMKEKGDIPEGYSVSREKKERFSLILESASTNQTSMYLCASSLAQGGFGNTIYFGEGSWLTVV.

This CDR3 is CASSPLRGTGGTKNIQYF. The CDR3 DNA follows: TGTGCCAGCTCACCCCTCCGTGGGACAGGGGGAACCAAAAACATTCAGTACTTC. The chain joins TRBV18 to TRBJ2-4; 11 bases fit TRBD1. With 3 bases clipped from V and 2 bases from J, the junction kept 9 bases outside the gene matches. Per germline, CDR1 KGHSH and CDR2 LQKENI. The CDR3 sequence is 18 residues long.

CDR3 in amino acids: CASTPRRGGNYGYTF. The CDR3 DNA follows: TGTGCCAGTACCCCCCGGCGGGGGGGCAACTATGGCTACACCTTC. V is TRBV19 and J is TRBJ1-2; TRBD1 might be the D (6 bases). The germline V and J ends were trimmed by 7 bases and 2 bases, with 17 bases remaining between them. CDR3 size: 15 residues. The V gene's germline CDR1 is LNHDA and CDR2 SQIVND (reference sequence).

The chain combines TRBV15 with TRBJ2-1, with TRBD2 matching 12 bases. Trimming cost V 1 base and J 6 bases; bases outside gene matches: 1. The CDR3 runs to 15 residues. Germline V gene lookup returns CDR1 LNHNV and CDR2 YYDKDF (reference sequence). This CDR3 is CATSRASGGANEQFF. Written as DNA, the CDR3 is TGTGCCACCAGCAGAGCTAGCGGGGGGGCCAATGAGCAGTTCTTC.

The chain combines TRBV24-1 with TRBJ1-2, with 7 bases aligning to TRBD1. Trimming cost V 4 bases and J 4 bases; bases outside gene matches: 11. CDR1 and CDR2 (germline): KGHDR, SFDVKD. The CDR3 is 16 amino acids. The CDR3 nucleotides read TGTGCCACCAGTGACTACTCCGACCAGGGGGGCTATGGCTACACCTTC. As protein: CATSDYSDQGGYGYTF.

The V call is TRBV2, the J call TRBJ2-2; TRBD1 aligns across 7 bases. The CDR3 has 13 amino acids. V lost 6 bases, J lost 4 bases, and 2 bases stayed unmatched. CDR1 SNHLY and CDR2 FYNNEI come from the germline V gene. For the CDR3, the DNA is TGTGCCAGCAGAGGACAGGCCACCGGGGAGCTGTTTTTT. This encodes CASRGQATGELFF.

V and J are TRBV24-1 and TRBJ2-1; TRBD2 matches 10 bases. In germline, CDR1 is KGHDR, CDR2 SFDVKD. J was trimmed by 3 bases and V by 4 bases; bases with no gene match: 5. The CDR3 length is 16 residues. The CDR3 region has the DNA TGTGCCACCAGTGACCCAGTAGCGGGGGGCTACAATGAGCAGTTCTTC. It codes for CATSDPVAGGYNEQFF.

This chain uses TRBV18 with TRBJ1-3; 9 nucleotides agree with TRBD1. The CDR3 is 18 residues long. Germline values: CDR1 KGHSH, CDR2 LQKENI. The junction had 12 bases not matched to a gene; V was cut back by 6 bases and J by 0 bases. For the CDR3, the DNA is TGTGCCAGCTCCCCAACCCCGGGACAGGGAGGCTCTGGAAACACCATATATTTT. Protein sequence: CASSPTPGQGGSGNTIYF.

In this sample, this clone turned up once. CDR3 sequence: CASRPTGHTEAFF. For the CDR3, the DNA is TGTGCCAGCAGACCTACAGGACACACTGAAGCTTTCTTT. The chain employs TRBV5-6 and TRBJ1-1; tentative D call: TRBD1 (5 bases). The CDR3 runs 13 residues. Looked up from germline, CDR1 is SGHDT and CDR2 is YYEEEE. V lost 5 bases and J 3 bases, leaving 11 bases between the germline ends.

This clone was detected only once. The chain employs TRBV7-8 and TRBJ1-5, with D perhaps TRBD1 (6 bases). The CDR3 runs to 16 residues. Per germline, CDR1 SGHVS and CDR2 FQNEAQ. With 1 base removed from V and 6 bases from J, the gap between germline ends came to 16 bases. Here the CDR3 DNA reads TGTGCCAGCAGCTTAGGGGGAGATTACAGGGTTCAGCCCCAGCATTTT. Its translation is CASSLGGDYRVQPQHF.

A few counts support this clone. CDR3 DNA sequence: TGTGCCAGCAGCCCGGGGACTGACTATAACTATGGCTACACCTTC. Translation gives CASSPGTDYNYGYTF. V and J are TRBV11-2 and TRBJ1-2, with D perhaps matching TRBD1 (5 bases). Germline CDR1 and CDR2: SGHAT and FQNNGV. Trimming shortened V by 5 bases and J by 1 base, and 14 bases separated the two germline ends. The length of the CDR3 is 15 residues.

The rearrangement links TRBV5-1 to TRBJ1-4; TRBD1 is a possible D gene (6 bases). V lost 1 base and J lost 4, with 11 bases in between. This CDR3 contains 15 residues. The germline V gene has CDR1 SGHRS and CDR2 YFSETQ. The CDR3 reads CASSLSPDSNEKLFF. The CDR3 nucleotides are TGCGCCAGCAGCTTGTCTCCGGACAGTAATGAAAAACTGTTTTTT.

The chain combines TRBV5-1 with TRBJ1-4, with unresolved D. Germline CDR1 SGHRS, CDR2 YFSETQ. The CDR3 is made up of 14 amino acids. Trimming took 7 bases from V and 0 from J, leaving 10 bases between them. CDR3 sequence (DNA): TGCGCCAGCGGGAAGGGAGCAACTAATGAAAAACTGTTTTTT. Its protein is CASGKGATNEKLFF. The entire variable domain, with the rest obtained from reference TRBV5-1 and TRBJ1-4, is as follows: KAGVTQTPRYLIKTRGQQVTLSCSPISGHRSVSWYQQTPGQGLQFLFEYFSETQRNKGNFPGRFSGRQFSNSRSEMNVSTLELGDSALYLCASGKGATNEKLFFGSGTQLSVL.

The chain employs TRBV28 and TRBJ1-2; TRBD1 aligns across 8 bases. The junction had 8 bases not matched to a gene; V was cut back by 6 bases and J by 8 bases. CDR1 and CDR2 from the germline V gene are MDHEN and SYDVKM. There are 13 residues in the CDR3. In DNA form, the CDR3 reads TGTGCCAGCAGCCTCAGGGGGCGGTGGGGCTACACCTTC. Translating it yields CASSLRGRWGYTF.

The gene calls are TRBV2 and TRBJ1-2, with 7 positions matching TRBD1. The CDR3 has 14 amino acids. The V segment lost 7 bases and the J segment 3 bases; nucleotides outside the gene matches: 8. In germline, CDR1 is SNHLY, CDR2 FYNNEI. This chain's CDR3 is CASMKAGGDYGYTF. CDR3 DNA: TGTGCCAGCATGAAGGCAGGGGGTGACTATGGCTACACCTTC.